This T cell receptor beta chain was sequenced in a study of T cell responses to AZD1222 COVID-19 vaccine. Here immunoSEQ multiplex PCR was the method, and the copy in TCRdb shows in-frame clones only, minus some. The table records over 100,000 clones, around 90% of them present only once. Germline loops: CDR1 SGDLS, CDR2 YYNGEE. The CDR3 loop spans 16 amino acids. Trimming took off 3 bases at V and 10 bases at J, with 25 bases between the two ends. This clone was seen more than once but under ten times. Its antigen remains unknown. Findings and caveats of the study: Sampling captured repertoires only after the peak T cell response.

The TCR originated in an adult in good health. The source was peripheral blood, collected on day 0 of MenACWY control vaccination. The genes are TRBV9 and TRBJ1-1, with D possibly being TRBD1 (5 bases). In DNA, the CDR3 is TGTGCCAGCAGCGACCACCCGGGACCCGTGAACCAGGGAGCTTTCTTT. It yields the protein CASSDHPGPVNQGAFF. The full variable domain, with the rest looked up from reference TRBV9 and TRBJ1-1, is DSGVTQTPKHLITATGQRVTLRCSPRSGDLSVYWYQQSLDQGLQFLIQYYNGEERAKGNILERFSAQQFPDLHSELNLSSLELGDSALYFCASSDHPGPVNQGAFFGQGTRLTVV.